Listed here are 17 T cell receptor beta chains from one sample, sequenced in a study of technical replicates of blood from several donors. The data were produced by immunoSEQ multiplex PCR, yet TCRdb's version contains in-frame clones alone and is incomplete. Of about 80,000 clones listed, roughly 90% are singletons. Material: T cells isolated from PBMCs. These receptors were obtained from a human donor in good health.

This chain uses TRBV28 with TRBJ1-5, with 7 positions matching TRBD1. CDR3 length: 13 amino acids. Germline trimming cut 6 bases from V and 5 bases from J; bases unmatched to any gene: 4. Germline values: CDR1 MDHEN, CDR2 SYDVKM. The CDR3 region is CASSRTGDQPQHF. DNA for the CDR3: TGTGCCAGCAGCCGCACAGGGGATCAGCCCCAGCATTTT.

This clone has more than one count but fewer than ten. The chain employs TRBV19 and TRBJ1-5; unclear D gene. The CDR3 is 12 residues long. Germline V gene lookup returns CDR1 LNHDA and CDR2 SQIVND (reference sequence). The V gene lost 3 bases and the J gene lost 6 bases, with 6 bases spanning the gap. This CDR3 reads CASSILGQPQHF. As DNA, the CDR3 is TGTGCCAGTAGTATCCTCGGTCAGCCCCAGCATTTT.

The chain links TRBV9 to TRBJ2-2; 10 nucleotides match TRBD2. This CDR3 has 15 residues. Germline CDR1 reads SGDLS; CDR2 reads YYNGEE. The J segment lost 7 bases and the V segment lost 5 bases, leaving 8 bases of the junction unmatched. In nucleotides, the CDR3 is TGTGCCAGCAGTGGAGCGGGAGGGCCTTTCGGGGAGCTGTTTTTT. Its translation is CASSGAGGPFGELFF.

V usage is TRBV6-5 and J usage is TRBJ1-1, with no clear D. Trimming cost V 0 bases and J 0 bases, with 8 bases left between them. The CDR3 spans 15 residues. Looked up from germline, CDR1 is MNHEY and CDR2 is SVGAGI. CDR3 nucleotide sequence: TGTGCCAGCAGTTACTCCATAAACATGAACACTGAAGCTTTCTTT. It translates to CASSYSINMNTEAFF.

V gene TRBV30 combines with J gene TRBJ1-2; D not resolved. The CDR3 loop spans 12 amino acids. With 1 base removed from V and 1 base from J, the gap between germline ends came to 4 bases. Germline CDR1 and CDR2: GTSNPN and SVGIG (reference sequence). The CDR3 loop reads CAWSGLNYGYTF. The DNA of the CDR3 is TGTGCCTGGAGTGGACTTAACTATGGCTACACCTTC.

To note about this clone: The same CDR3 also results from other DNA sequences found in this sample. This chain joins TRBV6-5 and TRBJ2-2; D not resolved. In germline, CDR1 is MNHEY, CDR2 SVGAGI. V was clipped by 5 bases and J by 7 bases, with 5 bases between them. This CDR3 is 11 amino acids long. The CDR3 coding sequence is TGTGCCAGCAGTCTACTCGGGGAGCTGTTTTTT. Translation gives CASSLLGELFF.

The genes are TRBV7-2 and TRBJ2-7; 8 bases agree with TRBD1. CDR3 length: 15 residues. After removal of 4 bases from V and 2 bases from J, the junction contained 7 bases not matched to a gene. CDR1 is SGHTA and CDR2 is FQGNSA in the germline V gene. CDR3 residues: CASSSRQGLPYEQYF. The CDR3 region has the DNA TGTGCCAGCAGCTCTAGACAGGGGCTTCCCTACGAGCAGTACTTC.

The CDR3 coding sequence is TGTGCCAGCAGCCGGCATGGCGGGAGCTTAAATGAGCAGTTCTTC. Translating it yields CASSRHGGSLNEQFF. V gene TRBV7-8 combines with J gene TRBJ2-1; 7 nucleotides align to TRBD2. Germline V gene lookup returns CDR1 SGHVS and CDR2 FQNEAQ. The CDR3 consists of 15 residues. Trimming took 5 bases from V and 7 from J; bases not matched to a gene: 11.

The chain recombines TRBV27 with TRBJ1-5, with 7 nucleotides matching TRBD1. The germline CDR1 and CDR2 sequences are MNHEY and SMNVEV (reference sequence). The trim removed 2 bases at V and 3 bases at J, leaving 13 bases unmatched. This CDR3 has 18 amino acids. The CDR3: CASSLRGGGTALNQPQHF. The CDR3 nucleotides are TGTGCCAGCAGTTTAAGGGGTGGCGGGACAGCGCTCAATCAGCCCCAGCATTTT.

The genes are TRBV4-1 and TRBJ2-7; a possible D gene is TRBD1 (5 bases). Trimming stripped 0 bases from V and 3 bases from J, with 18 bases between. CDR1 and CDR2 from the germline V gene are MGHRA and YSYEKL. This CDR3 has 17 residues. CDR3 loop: CASSQDMVGHLFYEQYF. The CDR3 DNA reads TGCGCCAGCAGCCAAGATATGGTTGGACACCTCTTCTACGAGCAGTACTTC.

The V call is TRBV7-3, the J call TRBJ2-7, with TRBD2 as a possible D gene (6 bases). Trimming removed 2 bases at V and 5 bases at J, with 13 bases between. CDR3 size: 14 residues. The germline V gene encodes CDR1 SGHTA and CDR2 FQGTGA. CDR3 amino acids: CASSLGGGADEQYF. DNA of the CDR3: TGTGCCAGCAGCTTAGGTGGCGGGGCGGACGAGCAGTACTTC.

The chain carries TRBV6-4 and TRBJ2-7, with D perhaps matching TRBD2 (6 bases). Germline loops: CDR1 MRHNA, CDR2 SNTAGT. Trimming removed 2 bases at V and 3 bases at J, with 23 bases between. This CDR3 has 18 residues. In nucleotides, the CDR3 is TGTGCCAGCAGTGACGATTACGCCGACTATACTAGCTTCTACGAGCAGTACTTC. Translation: CASSDDYADYTSFYEQYF.

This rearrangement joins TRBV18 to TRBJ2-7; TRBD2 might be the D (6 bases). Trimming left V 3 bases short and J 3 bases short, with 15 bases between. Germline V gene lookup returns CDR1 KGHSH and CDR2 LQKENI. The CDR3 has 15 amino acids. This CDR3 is CASSPGTGRLYEQYF. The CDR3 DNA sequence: TGTGCCAGCTCACCCGGGACTGGACGACTCTACGAGCAGTACTTC.

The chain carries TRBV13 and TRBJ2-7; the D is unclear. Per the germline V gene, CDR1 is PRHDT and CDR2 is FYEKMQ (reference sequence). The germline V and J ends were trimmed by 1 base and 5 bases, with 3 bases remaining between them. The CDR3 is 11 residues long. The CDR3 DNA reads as TGTGCCAGCAGCTTAGTAAACGAGCAGTACTTC. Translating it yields CASSLVNEQYF.

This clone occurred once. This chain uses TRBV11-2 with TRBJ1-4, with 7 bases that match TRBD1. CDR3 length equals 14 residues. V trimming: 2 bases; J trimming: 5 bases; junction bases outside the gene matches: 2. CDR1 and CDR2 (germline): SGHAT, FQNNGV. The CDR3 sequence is CASSLYRGNEKLFF. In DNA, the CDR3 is TGTGCCAGCAGCTTATACAGGGGAAATGAAAAACTGTTTTTT. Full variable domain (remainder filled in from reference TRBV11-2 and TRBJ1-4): EAGVAQSPRYKIIEKRQSVAFWCNPISGHATLYWYQQILGQGPKLLIQFQNNGVVDDSQLPKDRFSAERLKGVDSTLKIQPAKLEDSAVYLCASSLYRGNEKLFFGSGTQLSVL.

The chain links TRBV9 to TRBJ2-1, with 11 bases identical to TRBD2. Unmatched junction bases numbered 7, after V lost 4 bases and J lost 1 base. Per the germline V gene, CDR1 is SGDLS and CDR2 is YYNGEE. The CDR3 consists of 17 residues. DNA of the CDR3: TGTGCCAGCAGCCCTACCTCTAGCGGGAGGTCCTACAATGAGCAGTTCTTC. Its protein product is CASSPTSSGRSYNEQFF.

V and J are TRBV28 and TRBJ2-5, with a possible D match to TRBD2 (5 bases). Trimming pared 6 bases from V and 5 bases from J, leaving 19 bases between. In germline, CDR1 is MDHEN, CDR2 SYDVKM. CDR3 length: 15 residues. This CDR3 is CASRSRGPSKETQYF. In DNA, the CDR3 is TGTGCCAGCAGGTCACGAGGGCCGTCCAAGGAGACCCAGTACTTC.